The 25 T cell receptor beta chains presented below share a single source sample, sequenced in a study of shared clonotypes between healthy human individuals. Sequencing was performed with immunoSEQ multiplex PCR; in TCRdb, only in-frame clones are kept and a portion is missing. The table records 2 million to 2.5 million clones, approximately 94% of them present only once. The sequenced sample was naive CD4+ T cells sorted from blood. Subset of the sample: CD45RA+ positively selected. These receptors were obtained from a man between 18 and 29 years old in good health.

The V gene is TRBV5-6, the J gene TRBJ2-7; TRBD1 is a possible D gene (5 bases). The length of the CDR3 is 14 residues. Trimming stripped 0 bases from V and 4 bases from J, with 11 bases between. Germline CDR1 is SGHDT and CDR2 is YYEEEE. CDR3 loop: CASSLELGRYEQYF. The CDR3 region has the DNA TGTGCCAGCAGCTTGGAATTGGGGCGGTACGAGCAGTACTTC.

This clone was seen once. V is TRBV7-8 and J is TRBJ2-2; D not certain. The CDR3 runs 14 residues. V was shortened by 8 bases and J by 6 bases, with 16 bases between the two germline ends. CDR1 and CDR2 (germline): SGHVS, FQNEAQ. DNA of the CDR3: TGTGCCAGCTCTGGAGCTTTGCAACCCGGGGAGCTGTTTTTT. It codes for CASSGALQPGELFF.

This clone was seen a single time. Other DNA sequences in the sample encode the same CDR3. This chain joins TRBV5-4 and TRBJ1-2; TRBD1 might be the D (6 bases). The germline V gene has CDR1 SGHNT and CDR2 YYREEE (reference sequence). V lost 3 bases and J lost 3, with 9 bases in between. This CDR3 is 13 amino acids long. The CDR3 region has the DNA TGTGCCAGCAGCTCAGGGGTAGACTATGGCTACACCTTC. Protein sequence: CASSSGVDYGYTF.

The gene calls are TRBV7-2 and TRBJ1-2; D is possibly TRBD1 (5 bases). Germline-derived CDR1 and CDR2 are SGHTA and FQGNSA. The CDR3 is 14 amino acids. V was trimmed by 1 base and J by 6 bases, leaving 12 bases between them. Written as DNA, the CDR3 is TGTGCCAGCAGCTTAGTATGGGGGTCGGATGGCTACACCTTC. It translates to CASSLVWGSDGYTF.

This rearrangement joins TRBV5-1 to TRBJ1-2; possibly TRBD1 for D (5 bases). Per the germline V gene, CDR1 is SGHRS and CDR2 is YFSETQ. The CDR3 has 12 residues. Trimming took 4 bases from V and 12 from J, leaving 16 bases between them. This chain's CDR3 is CASSQEGPGHTF. In DNA, the CDR3 is TGCGCCAGCAGCCAAGAGGGACCGGGGCACACCTTC.

This clone appeared a single time. V is TRBV11-1 and J is TRBJ2-3, with 8 bases aligning to TRBD2. CDR1 is SGHAT, CDR2 FQDESV, per germline (reference sequence). This CDR3 has 13 residues. V dropped 7 bases and J dropped 3; count of bases not matched to a gene: 3. CDR3 bases: TGTGCCAGCACCAGCGGGGGAACAGATACGCAGTATTTT. It translates to CASTSGGTDTQYF.

As for this clone: This same CDR3 is encoded by further DNA sequences in the sample. The chain has TRBV10-1 and TRBJ2-6; D is unclear. The V end was cut by 6 bases, the J end by 0 bases, with 6 bases between. This CDR3 is built from 14 residues. Germline loops: CDR1 WNHNN, CDR2 SYGVQD (reference sequence). CDR3 sequence (DNA): TGCGCCAGCAGCGCAGGCTCTGGGGCCAACGTCCTGACTTTC. Its protein product is CASSAGSGANVLTF.

CDR3 DNA sequence: TGCAGCGTGGATTGCGGGGGCCCAAGCAATCAGCCCCAGCATTTT. This codes for CSVDCGGPSNQPQHF. The rearrangement links TRBV29-1 to TRBJ1-5, with D possibly TRBD1 on 6 matching bases. The CDR3 runs 15 residues. CDR1 SQVTM and CDR2 ANQGSEA come from the germline V gene. V was cut by 6 bases and J by 1 base, with 16 bases left in between.

V is TRBV4-3 and J is TRBJ2-2; 7 bases align to TRBD2. This CDR3 has 17 residues. Germline V lookup: CDR1 LGHNA, CDR2 YSLEER. Unmatched junction bases numbered 9, after V lost 1 base and J lost 4 bases. The CDR3: CASSQGEGRASTGELFF. CDR3 nucleotides: TGCGCCAGCAGCCAAGGTGAAGGGAGGGCATCCACCGGGGAGCTGTTTTTT.

The rearrangement uses TRBV27 and TRBJ2-4; unclear D gene. The CDR3 is 16 amino acids. Trimming cost V 3 bases and J 0 bases, with 12 bases left between them. Germline lookup yields CDR1 MNHEY and CDR2 SMNVEV (reference sequence). CDR3 DNA: TGTGCCAGCAGTTTTGACCTGAGAATAGCCAAAAACATTCAGTACTTC. This gives the protein CASSFDLRIAKNIQYF.

The chain recombines TRBV7-8 with TRBJ2-7, with D perhaps TRBD2 (7 bases). V was pared by 0 bases and J by 1 base, with 10 bases between. Germline loops: CDR1 SGHVS, CDR2 FQNEAQ. CDR3 size: 15 residues. CDR3 DNA: TGTGCCAGCAGCTTAGCGGGGGGGCAGTCCTACGAGCAGTACTTC. It codes for CASSLAGGQSYEQYF.

Only one count was recorded for this clone. The rearrangement uses TRBV18 and TRBJ1-1, with D unresolved. V was pared by 6 bases and J by 1 base, with 12 bases between. This CDR3 spans 14 amino acids. Germline V gives CDR1 KGHSH, CDR2 LQKENI. The CDR3 nucleotides are TGTGCCAGCTCCCTACAAACCGGGAACACTGAAGCTTTCTTT. Its protein is CASSLQTGNTEAFF.

The V and J genes are TRBV13 and TRBJ2-7; perhaps D is TRBD1 or TRBD2 (5 bases each). The V end was cut by 6 bases, the J end by 4 bases, with 13 bases between. This CDR3 spans 13 amino acids. Germline V CDR1 and CDR2: PRHDT, FYEKMQ (reference sequence). The CDR3 sequence is CASRRGLDYEQYF. CDR3 nucleotide sequence: TGTGCCAGCAGGAGGGGTCTTGATTACGAGCAGTACTTC.

A single count supports this clone. In DNA form, the CDR3 reads TGTGCCAGCAGTGATCGGCAGGGCTCTGGGGCTTTCTTT. Protein sequence: CASSDRQGSGAFF. The chain employs TRBV2 and TRBJ1-1, with a possible D match to TRBD1 (5 bases). From germline, CDR1 is SNHLY and CDR2 FYNNEI. The CDR3 extends over 13 amino acids. Trimming removed 3 bases from V and 11 bases from J, with 16 bases in between.

The chain uses TRBV5-1 and TRBJ1-4, with a weak D call TRBD1 (5 bases). Germline V gene lookup returns CDR1 SGHRS and CDR2 YFSETQ. The CDR3 totals 15 residues. V dropped 4 bases and J dropped 7 bases, with 17 bases sitting between them. This CDR3 reads CASSTQGVTGEKLFF. As DNA, the CDR3 is TGCGCCAGCAGCACTCAGGGTGTTACGGGTGAAAAACTGTTTTTT.

The genes are TRBV7-2 and TRBJ2-7; D not resolved. V lost 5 bases to trimming and J lost 4 bases, with 15 bases between them. The CDR3 spans 14 residues. The germline V gene has CDR1 SGHTA and CDR2 FQGNSA. This CDR3 is CASSPQAGRYEQYF. The CDR3 bases are TGTGCCAGCAGCCCCCAGGCCGGTCGGTACGAGCAGTACTTC.

CDR3 residues: CATHPTGASGNTIYF. The CDR3 coding sequence is TGTGCCACCCACCCGACAGGGGCCTCTGGAAACACCATATATTTT. The chain employs TRBV10-3 and TRBJ1-3, with TRBD1 identical over 8 bases. With V trimmed by 10 bases and J by 0 bases, 8 bases remained unmatched. The CDR3 runs to 15 residues. The germline gives CDR1 ENHRY, CDR2 SYGVKD.

V is TRBV7-9 and J is TRBJ2-3; D might be TRBD2 (6 bases). Trimming removed 4 bases at V and 4 bases at J, with 15 bases between. Germline V gene sequence: CDR1 SEHNR, CDR2 FQNEAQ (reference sequence). The CDR3 covers 15 residues. CDR3 in amino acids: CASSSGLVTPDTQYF. The CDR3 coding sequence is TGTGCCAGCAGCTCGGGACTTGTCACTCCAGATACGCAGTATTTT.

Of note for this clone: Other DNA sequences of this sample code for an identical CDR3. The V gene is TRBV6-5, the J gene TRBJ1-2; 11 bases are shared with TRBD1. CDR3 length: 14 amino acids. Trimming took 5 bases from V and 4 from J; bases not matched to a gene: 3. Per germline, CDR1 MNHEY and CDR2 SVGAGI. The CDR3 DNA follows: TGTGCCAGCAGTCGGACAGGGGGCCGCTATGGCTACACCTTC. This gives the protein CASSRTGGRYGYTF.

The J gene is TRBJ1-1, the V gene TRBV18; maybe TRBD1 (5 bases). Trimming took 0 bases from V and 1 from J, leaving 18 bases between them. Per the germline V gene, CDR1 is KGHSH and CDR2 is LQKENI. This CDR3 is 18 amino acids long. The CDR3 DNA reads as TGTGCCAGCTCACCACCGCTCCTCCTTACGGGGGGGAACACTGAAGCTTTCTTT. Its protein is CASSPPLLLTGGNTEAFF.

This clone came up once. The rearrangement links TRBV27 to TRBJ2-3, with a weak D call TRBD2 (5 bases). Germline CDR1 MNHEY, CDR2 SMNVEV (reference sequence). The CDR3 contains 14 residues. Trimming removed 6 bases at V and 5 bases at J, with 15 bases between. The CDR3 nucleotides are TGTGCCAGCAGGGGAGTATACACCGAAGATACGCAGTATTTT. Encoded protein: CASRGVYTEDTQYF.

CDR3 in DNA: TGTGCCAGCACAGCGTTCCCTTACGAGCAGTACTTC. Amino acid sequence: CASTAFPYEQYF. The gene calls are TRBV6-5 and TRBJ2-7; unclear D gene. This CDR3 is built from 12 residues. V was shortened by 7 bases and J by 4 bases, with 11 bases between the two germline ends. Germline V lookup: CDR1 MNHEY, CDR2 SVGAGI.

The chain carries TRBV27 and TRBJ1-2; 9 nucleotides line up with TRBD1. The CDR3 loop spans 14 amino acids. Germline V gives CDR1 MNHEY, CDR2 SMNVEV (reference sequence). The ends lost 5 bases at V and 2 bases at J; junction bases unmatched: 3. The CDR3 DNA is TGTGCCAGCAGTAGTGGGACAGGGAACTATGGCTACACCTTC. It yields the protein CASSSGTGNYGYTF.

The chain employs TRBV10-3 and TRBJ2-6; TRBD1 aligns across 8 bases. With 9 bases clipped from V and 2 bases from J, the junction kept 3 bases outside the gene matches. Germline lookup yields CDR1 ENHRY and CDR2 SYGVKD. The CDR3 loop spans 14 amino acids. CDR3 DNA: TGTGCCATTACAGGGGGTGCTGGGGCCAACGTCCTGACTTTC. It translates to CAITGGAGANVLTF.

The chain employs TRBV7-3 and TRBJ1-4; weak D call: TRBD1 (5 bases). Between the trimmed V and J ends, which lost 5 bases and 7 bases, there was a span of 20 bases. The CDR3 is 16 residues long. CDR1 is SGHTA and CDR2 is FQGTGA in the germline V gene. The CDR3 spells CASSLPGADPSEKLFF. CDR3 coding DNA: TGTGCCAGCAGCCTCCCCGGGGCAGACCCTAGTGAAAAACTGTTTTTT.